These 24 T cell receptor beta chains originate from one sample sequenced in a study of beta chain features in type 1 diabetes. cDNA synthesis used the whole RNA isolate, giving expressed TCRB sequences. Sequencing used immunoSEQ multiplex PCR; TCRdb keeps in-frame clones, though not all of them. The repertoire holds around 300,000 clones, with approximately 8.1% as singletons. The sequenced sample was central memory CD4+ T cells from blood. The source of these receptors is a woman younger than 30 in good health.

Comment on this clone: The junction does not match germline at one end; this may be a read error. This chain joins TRBV4-1 and TRBJ2-5, with a tentative D call TRBD2 (6 bases). Germline loops: CDR1 MGHRA, CDR2 YSYEKL. The CDR3 is 14 residues long. DNA for the CDR3: TGCGCCAGCTGCCACGGGGGTTCTGAAGAGACCCAGTACTTC. Translation gives CASCHGGSEETQYF.

The chain combines TRBV7-8 with TRBJ2-1; tentative D call: TRBD1 (6 bases). The V end was cut by 6 bases, the J end by 5 bases, with 20 bases between. CDR1 and CDR2 from the germline V gene are SGHVS and FQNEAQ. The CDR3 totals 16 residues. CDR3 protein: CASRHNRGKAHNEQFF. DNA for the CDR3: TGTGCCAGCAGACACAATAGGGGGAAGGCACACAATGAGCAGTTCTTC.

The V and J genes are TRBV14 and TRBJ2-7; D assignment may be TRBD1 or TRBD2 (6 bases each). The CDR3 contains 16 residues. V was clipped by 3 bases and J by 2 bases, with 17 bases between them. CDR1 is SGHDN, CDR2 FVKESK, per germline. In nucleotides, the CDR3 is TGTGCCAGCAGCCAGGGGGGTGGGACACTGACCTACGAGCAGTACTTC. It yields the protein CASSQGGGTLTYEQYF.

This clone has more than one count but fewer than ten. This chain connects TRBV5-4 to TRBJ1-1; D unresolved. The V end was cut by 5 bases, the J end by 8 bases, with 16 bases between. Germline CDR1 is SGHNT and CDR2 is YYREEE (reference sequence). The CDR3 length is 13 residues. The DNA for the CDR3 is TGTGCCAGCAGGGACGTCAGTGGAGCCGAAGCTTTCTTT. Encoded protein: CASRDVSGAEAFF.

In its sample, this clone was seen many times. The rearrangement joins TRBV15 to TRBJ1-2; D unclear. Trimming removed 4 bases at V and 4 bases at J, with 10 bases between. This CDR3 spans 13 amino acids. Germline CDR1 reads LNHNV; CDR2 reads YYDKDF (reference sequence). CDR3 sequence (DNA): TGTGCCACCAGCACCCGGGCCGCCTATGGCTACACCTTC. It yields the protein CATSTRAAYGYTF.

This clone occurred a few times. V is TRBV7-9 and J is TRBJ1-2; D not resolved. This CDR3 has 11 amino acids. Between the trimmed V and J ends, which lost 10 bases and 8 bases, there was a span of 14 bases. Germline CDR1 and CDR2: SEHNR and FQNEAQ (reference sequence). The CDR3 DNA is TGTGCCACGGAGGGTTTCTACGGCTACACCTTC. Its translation is CATEGFYGYTF.

The chain carries TRBV19 and TRBJ1-4, with D possibly matching TRBD1 (6 bases). The CDR3 runs 15 residues. Germline CDR1 and CDR2: LNHDA and SQIVND (reference sequence). V was shortened by 8 bases and J by 0 bases, with 13 bases between the two germline ends. The CDR3 DNA sequence: TGTGCCAGTCAATCAGGGGCCGCAACTAATGAAAAACTGTTTTTT. Amino acids: CASQSGAATNEKLFF.

The J gene is TRBJ2-7, the V gene TRBV18; D is possibly TRBD1 (6 bases). The germline V and J ends were trimmed by 4 bases and 0 bases, with 7 bases remaining between them. Per the germline V gene, CDR1 is KGHSH and CDR2 is LQKENI. CDR3 length: 13 amino acids. CDR3 nucleotide sequence: TGTGCCAGCTCACTAGGGGGCTCCTACGAGCAGTACGTC. Protein product: CASSLGGSYEQYV.

The V gene is TRBV6-6, the J gene TRBJ1-1, with D maybe TRBD1 (5 bases). CDR1 and CDR2 from the germline V gene are MNHNY and SVGAGI (reference sequence). The CDR3 has 13 amino acids. The V and J ends lost 5 bases and 0 bases respectively, with 7 bases between them. The CDR3 loop reads CASSGTVNTEAFF. The CDR3 bases are TGTGCCAGCAGTGGGACGGTGAACACTGAAGCTTTCTTT.

The chain links TRBV7-2 to TRBJ1-2; 9 nucleotides agree with TRBD1. After removal of 4 bases from V and 8 bases from J, the junction contained 8 bases not matched to a gene. The germline V gene has CDR1 SGHTA and CDR2 FQGNSA. This CDR3 contains 14 residues. DNA of the CDR3: TGTGCCAGCAGCTCACAGGGGGCATCAGGGGGCTACACCTTC. It translates to CASSSQGASGGYTF.

The chain links TRBV19 to TRBJ2-5; the D gene is possibly TRBD2 (6 bases). The CDR3 loop spans 17 amino acids. Trimming removed 2 bases from V and 1 base from J, with 17 bases in between. CDR1 and CDR2 (germline): LNHDA, SQIVND (reference sequence). CDR3 in amino acids: CASSIKSRVAAQETQYF. The CDR3 region has the DNA TGTGCCAGTAGTATAAAAAGTAGGGTAGCGGCCCAAGAGACCCAGTACTTC.

The chain couples TRBV11-2 to TRBJ2-1; TRBD1 might be the D (5 bases). The CDR3 covers 16 residues. CDR1 and CDR2 (germline): SGHAT, FQNNGV. The V end was cut by 1 base, the J end by 0 bases, with 10 bases between. The CDR3 region has the DNA TGTGCCAGCAGCTTAGGTGGGGCGAACTCCTACAATGAGCAGTTCTTC. Translated, it gives CASSLGGANSYNEQFF. Drawing the rest from reference TRBV11-2 and TRBJ2-1, the complete variable domain is EAGVAQSPRYKIIEKRQSVAFWCNPISGHATLYWYQQILGQGPKLLIQFQNNGVVDDSQLPKDRFSAERLKGVDSTLKIQPAKLEDSAVYLCASSLGGANSYNEQFFGPGTRLTVL.

The gene calls are TRBV19 and TRBJ2-3, with D uncertain. Germline V gives CDR1 LNHDA, CDR2 SQIVND (reference sequence). This CDR3 contains 13 residues. The V end was cut by 5 bases, the J end by 4 bases, with 10 bases between. This chain's CDR3 is CASSATSSDTQYF. CDR3 DNA sequence: TGTGCCAGTAGTGCGACCTCATCAGATACGCAGTATTTT.

This clone was picked up a small number of times. CDR3 DNA sequence: TGCGCCAGCAGCCAACTACTACCTTTGGGGACTAGCGGTACGGATGAGCAGTTCTTC. Its protein is CASSQLLPLGTSGTDEQFF. This sequence joins TRBV4-3 and TRBJ2-1; 11 positions match TRBD2. The CDR3 loop spans 19 amino acids. The trim removed 2 bases at V and 8 bases at J, leaving 17 bases unmatched. Germline-derived CDR1 and CDR2 are LGHNA and YSLEER.

This clone showed up just a few times. The chain is built from TRBV5-4 and TRBJ2-5, with D unclear. There are 14 residues in the CDR3. Germline V gene data show CDR1 as SGHNT and CDR2 as YYREEE (reference sequence). The V end was cut by 4 bases, the J end by 0 bases, with 10 bases between. The CDR3 DNA follows: TGTGCCAGCAGCCAGCCACCAAACCAAGAGACCCAGTACTTC. Translation: CASSQPPNQETQYF.

This chain uses TRBV6-5 with TRBJ2-1; D tentatively reads TRBD1 or TRBD2 (5 bases each). The CDR3 covers 13 residues. Germline CDR1 and CDR2: MNHEY and SVGAGI. V lost 7 bases and J 5 bases, leaving 12 bases between the germline ends. This CDR3 is CASTWDLNNEQFF. The CDR3 DNA is TGTGCCAGCACCTGGGACCTGAACAATGAGCAGTTCTTC.

This clone was picked up a small number of times. The junction differs from germline at one of its ends, possibly a read error. The chain recombines TRBV18 with TRBJ1-4, with D tentatively TRBD1 (5 bases). CDR3 length: 13 amino acids. Germline lookup yields CDR1 KGHSH and CDR2 LQKENI. In DNA, the CDR3 is TGTGCCAGCTCATCGACGGGATCGGGACTCCCCTCTTTT. Translated: CASSSTGSGLPSF.

The V call is TRBV2, the J call TRBJ2-7; D gene ambiguous. Germline CDR1 reads SNHLY; CDR2 reads FYNNEI. The CDR3 consists of 12 residues. Trimming shortened V by 5 bases and J by 6 bases, and 11 bases separated the two germline ends. This CDR3 reads CASSFSGGEQYV. CDR3 bases: TGTGCCAGCAGTTTTAGTGGTGGCGAGCAGTACGTC.

This clone was detected a few times. The chain joins TRBV7-9 to TRBJ1-4, with D unclear. Germline V gene data show CDR1 as SEHNR and CDR2 as FQNEAQ (reference sequence). CDR3 length: 13 residues. V dropped 1 base and J dropped 8 bases, with 8 bases sitting between them. In DNA, the CDR3 is TGTGCCAGCAGCTTAGATTTTGGAGAAAAACTGTTTTTT. Encoded protein: CASSLDFGEKLFF.

The chain combines TRBV3-1 (or the pseudogene TRBV3-2) with TRBJ1-5; no firm D call. CDR3 size: 9 residues. CDR1 and CDR2 (germline): LGHDT, YNNKEL (reference sequence). The ends were cut back, 0 bases at V and 15 bases at J, with 3 bases in the middle. The CDR3 nucleotides are TGTGCCAGCAGCCAAGAGGGGCATTTT. Translation: CASSQEGHF.

A few counts support this clone. The chain has TRBV6-5 and TRBJ1-1; no reliable D call. The V gene lost 2 bases and the J gene lost 1 base, with 11 bases spanning the gap. This CDR3 spans 15 amino acids. From germline, CDR1 is MNHEY and CDR2 SVGAGI. This CDR3 is CASSYGVSKNTEAFF. CDR3 coding DNA: TGTGCCAGCAGTTACGGCGTCAGTAAGAACACTGAAGCTTTCTTT.

This clone was found many times. The V call is TRBV9, the J call TRBJ2-7; a weak D match, TRBD1 (5 bases). With 1 base removed from V and 12 bases from J, the gap between germline ends came to 26 bases. The CDR3 is 16 amino acids. Germline values: CDR1 SGDLS, CDR2 YYNGEE. The CDR3 here is CASSVSVPGQAVRRYV. In nucleotides, the CDR3 is TGTGCCAGCAGCGTATCAGTTCCCGGACAAGCCGTAAGGCGGTACGTC.

The genes are TRBV7-2 and TRBJ2-7; tentatively, D is TRBD2 (6 bases). Germline CDR1 SGHTA, CDR2 FQGNSA. The CDR3 is 14 residues long. V was trimmed by 2 bases and J by 6 bases, leaving 14 bases between them. The CDR3 nucleotides read TGTGCCAGCAGCTTAACGGGAGCCACCGGCGAGCAGTACTTC. It yields the protein CASSLTGATGEQYF.

This clone was counted between two and nine times. V gene TRBV5-4 combines with J gene TRBJ2-5; D is perhaps TRBD2 (6 bases). CDR1 is SGHNT, CDR2 YYREEE, per germline (reference sequence). The CDR3 is made up of 13 amino acids. The ends were cut back, 4 bases at V and 0 bases at J, with 7 bases in the middle. CDR3 sequence reads: CASSRDYQETQYF. In DNA form, the CDR3 reads TGTGCCAGCAGCCGGGACTACCAAGAGACCCAGTACTTC.